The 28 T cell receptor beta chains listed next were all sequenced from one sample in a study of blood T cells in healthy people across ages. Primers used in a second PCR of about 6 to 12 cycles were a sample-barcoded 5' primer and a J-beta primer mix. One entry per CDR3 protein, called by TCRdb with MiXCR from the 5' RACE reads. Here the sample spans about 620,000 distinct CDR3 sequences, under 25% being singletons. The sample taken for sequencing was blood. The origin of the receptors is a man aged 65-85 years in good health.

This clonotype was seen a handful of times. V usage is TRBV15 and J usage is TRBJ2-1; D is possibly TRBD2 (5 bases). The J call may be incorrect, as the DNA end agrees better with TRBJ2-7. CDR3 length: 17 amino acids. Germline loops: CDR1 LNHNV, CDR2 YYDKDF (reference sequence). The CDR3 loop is CATSRDQPAASSYEQYF. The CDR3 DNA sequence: TGTGCCACCAGCAGAGATCAACCAGCGGCTAGCTCCTACGAGCAGTACTTC.

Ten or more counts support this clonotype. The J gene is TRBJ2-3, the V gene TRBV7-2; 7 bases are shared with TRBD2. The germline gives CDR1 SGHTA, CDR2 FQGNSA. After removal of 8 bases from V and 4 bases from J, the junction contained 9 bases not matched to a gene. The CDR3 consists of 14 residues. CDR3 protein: CASEAGVSADTQYF. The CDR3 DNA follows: TGTGCCAGCGAGGCGGGAGTGTCTGCAGATACGCAGTATTTT.

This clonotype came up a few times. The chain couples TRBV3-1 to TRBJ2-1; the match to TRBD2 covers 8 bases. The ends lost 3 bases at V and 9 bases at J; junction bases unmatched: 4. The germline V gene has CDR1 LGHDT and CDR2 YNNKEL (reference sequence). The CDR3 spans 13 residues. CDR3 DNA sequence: TGTGCCAGCAGCCAGGGACTAGAGGGTGAGCAGTTCTTC. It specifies CASSQGLEGEQFF.

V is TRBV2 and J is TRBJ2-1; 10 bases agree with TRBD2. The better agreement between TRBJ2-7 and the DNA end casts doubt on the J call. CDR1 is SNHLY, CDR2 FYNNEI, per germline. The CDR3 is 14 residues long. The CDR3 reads CASLLAGLSYEQYF. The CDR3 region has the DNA TGTGCCAGCCTACTAGCGGGACTCTCCTACGAGCAGTACTTC.

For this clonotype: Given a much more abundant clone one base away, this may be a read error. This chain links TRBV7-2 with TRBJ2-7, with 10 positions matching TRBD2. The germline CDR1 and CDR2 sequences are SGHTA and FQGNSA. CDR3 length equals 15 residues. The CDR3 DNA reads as TGTGCCGGCAGCACTAGAGCGGGAGGGCCTTACGAGCAGTACTTC. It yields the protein CAGSTRAGGPYEQYF.

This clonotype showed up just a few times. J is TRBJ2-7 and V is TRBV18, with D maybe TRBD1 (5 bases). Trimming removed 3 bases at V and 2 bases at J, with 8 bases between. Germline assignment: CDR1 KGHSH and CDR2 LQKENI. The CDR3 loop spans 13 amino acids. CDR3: CASSPPGTYEQYF. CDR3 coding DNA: TGTGCCAGCTCACCCCCAGGGACCTACGAGCAGTACTTC.

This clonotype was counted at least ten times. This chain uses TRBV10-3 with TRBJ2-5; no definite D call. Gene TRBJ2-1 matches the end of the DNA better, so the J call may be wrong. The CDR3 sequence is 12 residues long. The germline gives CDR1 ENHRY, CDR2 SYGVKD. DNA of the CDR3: TGTGCCATCAGTGAGTCGGGTCGGGAGCAGTTCTTC. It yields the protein CAISESGREQFF.

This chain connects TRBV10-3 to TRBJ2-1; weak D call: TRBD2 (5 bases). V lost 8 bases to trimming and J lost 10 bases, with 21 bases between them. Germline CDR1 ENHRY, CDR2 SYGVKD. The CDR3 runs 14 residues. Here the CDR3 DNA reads TGTGCCATCGGACTGTTCGGGATTGGTAACGAGCAGTTCTTC. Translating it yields CAIGLFGIGNEQFF.

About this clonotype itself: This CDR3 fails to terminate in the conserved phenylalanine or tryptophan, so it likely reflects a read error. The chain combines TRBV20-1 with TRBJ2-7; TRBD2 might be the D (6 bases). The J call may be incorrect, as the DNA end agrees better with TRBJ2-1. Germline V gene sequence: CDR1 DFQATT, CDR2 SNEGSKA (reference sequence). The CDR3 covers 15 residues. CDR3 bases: TGCAGTGTTAACGCACTAGCAATTAACTACAATGAGCAGTTCTCC. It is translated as CSVNALAINYNEQFS.

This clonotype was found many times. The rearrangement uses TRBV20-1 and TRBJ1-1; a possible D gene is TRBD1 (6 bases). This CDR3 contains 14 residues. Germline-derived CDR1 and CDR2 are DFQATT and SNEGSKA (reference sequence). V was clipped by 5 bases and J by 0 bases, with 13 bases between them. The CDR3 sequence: CSAQQGIMNTEAFF. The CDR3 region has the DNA TGCAGTGCTCAACAGGGTATCATGAACACTGAAGCTTTCTTT.

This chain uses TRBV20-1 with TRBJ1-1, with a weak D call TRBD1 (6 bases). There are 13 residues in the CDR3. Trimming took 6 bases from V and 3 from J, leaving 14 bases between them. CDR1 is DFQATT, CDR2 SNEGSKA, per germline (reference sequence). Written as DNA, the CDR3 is TGCAGTGCCCTTGCGGGGGCCGACACTGAAGCTTTCTTT. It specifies CSALAGADTEAFF.

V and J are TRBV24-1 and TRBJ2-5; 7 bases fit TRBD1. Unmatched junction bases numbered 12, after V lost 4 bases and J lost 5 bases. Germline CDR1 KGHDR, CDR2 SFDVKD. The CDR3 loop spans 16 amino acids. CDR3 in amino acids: CATSDPLTGVGETQYF. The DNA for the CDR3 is TGTGCCACCAGTGACCCCTTAACAGGGGTTGGGGAGACCCAGTACTTC.

Written as DNA, the CDR3 is TGTGCCAGTAGTATCTTAGCGGGAGACTACAATGAGCAGTTCTTC. Its protein product is CASSILAGDYNEQFF. The V and J genes are TRBV19 and TRBJ2-1; 9 bases match TRBD2. Germline V lookup: CDR1 LNHDA, CDR2 SQIVND (reference sequence). The CDR3 sequence is 15 residues long. The trim removed 3 bases at V and 3 bases at J, leaving 3 bases unmatched. The variable domain in full, completed from reference TRBV19 and TRBJ2-1, reads DGGITQSPKYLFRKEGQNVTLSCEQNLNHDAMYWYRQDPGQGLRLIYYSQIVNDFQKGDIAEGYSVSREKKESFPLTVTSAQKNPTAFYLCASSILAGDYNEQFFGPGTRLTVL.

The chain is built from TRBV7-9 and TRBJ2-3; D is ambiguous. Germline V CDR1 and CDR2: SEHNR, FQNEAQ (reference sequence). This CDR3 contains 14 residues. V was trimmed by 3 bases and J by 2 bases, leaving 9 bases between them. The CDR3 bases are TGTGCCAGCAGCTTCTGGCGGATCACAGATACGCAGTATTTT. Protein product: CASSFWRITDTQYF. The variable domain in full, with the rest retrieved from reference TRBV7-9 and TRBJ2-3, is DTGVSQNPRHKITKRGQNVTFRCDPISEHNRLYWYRQTLGQGPEFLTYFQNEAQLEKSRLLSDRFSAERPKGSFSTLEIQRTEQGDSAMYLCASSFWRITDTQYFGPGTRLTVL.

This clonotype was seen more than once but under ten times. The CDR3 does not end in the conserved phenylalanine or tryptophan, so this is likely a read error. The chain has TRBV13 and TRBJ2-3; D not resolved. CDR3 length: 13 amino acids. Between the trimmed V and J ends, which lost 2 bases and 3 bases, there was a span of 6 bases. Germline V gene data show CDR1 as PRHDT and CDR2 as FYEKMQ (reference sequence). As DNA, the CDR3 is TGTGCCAGCAGCTTACCGGCGACAGATACGCAGTATCTT. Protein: CASSLPATDTQYL.

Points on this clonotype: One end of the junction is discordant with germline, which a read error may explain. This CDR3 is CASGQGTGPDTQYF. The CDR3 DNA sequence: TGCGCCAGCGGCCAAGGCACCGGCCCGGATACGCAGTATTTT. The genes are TRBV4-1 and TRBJ2-3; no reliable D call. Germline values: CDR1 MGHRA, CDR2 YSYEKL. This CDR3 is built from 14 residues.

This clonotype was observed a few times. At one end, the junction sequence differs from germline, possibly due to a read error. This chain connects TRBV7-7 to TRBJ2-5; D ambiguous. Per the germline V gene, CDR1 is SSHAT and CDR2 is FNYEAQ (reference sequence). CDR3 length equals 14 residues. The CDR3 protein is CASSLGPRQETRYF. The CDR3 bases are TGTGCTAGCAGCTTGGGCCCTCGACAAGAGACCCGGTACTTC.

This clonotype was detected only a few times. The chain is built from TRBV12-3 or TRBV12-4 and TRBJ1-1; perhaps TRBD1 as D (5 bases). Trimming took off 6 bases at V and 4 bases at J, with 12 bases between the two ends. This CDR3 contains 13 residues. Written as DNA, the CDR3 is TGTGCCAGCAGCACGACAGTAGTCACTGAAGCTTTCTTT. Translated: CASSTTVVTEAFF.

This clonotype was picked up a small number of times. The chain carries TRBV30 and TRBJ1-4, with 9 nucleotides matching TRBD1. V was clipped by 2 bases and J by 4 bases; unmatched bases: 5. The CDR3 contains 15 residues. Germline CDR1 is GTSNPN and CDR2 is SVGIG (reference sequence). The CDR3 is CAWSNRGHVNEKLFF. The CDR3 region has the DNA TGTGCCTGGAGTAACAGGGGGCATGTTAATGAAAAACTGTTTTTT.

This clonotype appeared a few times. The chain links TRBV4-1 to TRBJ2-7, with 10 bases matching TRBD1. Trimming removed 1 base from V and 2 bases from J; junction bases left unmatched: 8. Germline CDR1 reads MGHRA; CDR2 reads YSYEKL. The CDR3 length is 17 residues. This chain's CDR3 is CASSQAGQGGATYEQYF. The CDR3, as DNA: TGCGCCAGCAGCCAAGCCGGACAGGGGGGAGCGACCTACGAGCAGTACTTC.

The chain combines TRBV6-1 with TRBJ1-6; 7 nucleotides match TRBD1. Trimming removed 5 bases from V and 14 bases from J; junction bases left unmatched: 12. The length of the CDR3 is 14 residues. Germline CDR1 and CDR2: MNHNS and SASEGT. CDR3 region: CASSLGQGEIALHF. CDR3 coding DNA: TGTGCCAGCAGTCTGGGGCAGGGGGAGATTGCCCTCCACTTT.

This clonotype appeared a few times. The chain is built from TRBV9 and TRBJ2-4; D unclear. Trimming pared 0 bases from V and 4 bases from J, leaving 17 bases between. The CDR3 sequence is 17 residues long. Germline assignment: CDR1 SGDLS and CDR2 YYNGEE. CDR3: CASSVGDGGSQKNIQYF. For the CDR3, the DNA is TGTGCCAGCAGCGTAGGCGACGGCGGCAGCCAGAAAAACATTCAGTACTTC.

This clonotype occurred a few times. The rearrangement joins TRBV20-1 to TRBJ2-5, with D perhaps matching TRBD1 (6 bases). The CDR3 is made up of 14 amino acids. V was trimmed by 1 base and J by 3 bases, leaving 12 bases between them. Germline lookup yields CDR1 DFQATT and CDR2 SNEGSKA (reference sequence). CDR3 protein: CSARVQGREETQYF. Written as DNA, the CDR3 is TGCAGTGCTAGAGTCCAGGGGCGGGAAGAGACCCAGTACTTC.

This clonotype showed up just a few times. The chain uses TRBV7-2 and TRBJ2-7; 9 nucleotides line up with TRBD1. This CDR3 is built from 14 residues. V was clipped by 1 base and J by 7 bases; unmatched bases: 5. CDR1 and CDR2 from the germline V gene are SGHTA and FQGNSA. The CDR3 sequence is CASSLETGGSEQYV. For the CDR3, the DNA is TGTGCCAGCAGCTTAGAGACAGGGGGGAGTGAGCAGTACGTC.

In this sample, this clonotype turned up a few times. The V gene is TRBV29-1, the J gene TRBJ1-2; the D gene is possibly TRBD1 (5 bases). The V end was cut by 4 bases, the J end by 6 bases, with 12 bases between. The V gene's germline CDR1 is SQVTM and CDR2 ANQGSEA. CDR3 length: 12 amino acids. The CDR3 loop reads CSVVSAGDGYTF. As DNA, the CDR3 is TGCAGCGTTGTTAGTGCGGGGGATGGCTACACCTTC.

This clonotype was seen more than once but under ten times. This chain's CDR3 is CASSGGLPSYNEQFF. CDR3 in DNA: TGTGCCAGCAGTGGGGGTCTGCCTTCCTACAATGAGCAGTTCTTC. The chain employs TRBV12-3 or TRBV12-4 and TRBJ2-1; D may match TRBD1 or TRBD2 (5 bases each). V lost 5 bases and J 1 base, leaving 12 bases between the germline ends. The CDR3 runs 15 residues.

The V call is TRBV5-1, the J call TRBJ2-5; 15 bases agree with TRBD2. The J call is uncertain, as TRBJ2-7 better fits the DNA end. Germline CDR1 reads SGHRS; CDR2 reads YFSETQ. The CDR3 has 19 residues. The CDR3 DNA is TGCGCCAGCAGCGTCTCACCCGGGACTAGCGGGAGGCGAAGGGACGAGCAGTACTTC. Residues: CASSVSPGTSGRRRDEQYF.

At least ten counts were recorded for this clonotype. CDR3 residues: CASSEGTISYEQYF. In DNA, the CDR3 is TGTGCCAGCAGTGAGGGGACTATCTCCTACGAGCAGTACTTC. This chain joins TRBV6-1 and TRBJ2-7; 7 bases map to TRBD2. Trimming took 3 bases from V and 0 from J; bases not matched to a gene: 2. Germline V gives CDR1 MNHNS, CDR2 SASEGT. This CDR3 has 14 amino acids.